These T cell receptor beta chains were read from a single sample in a study of blood T cell repertoires in COVID-19. Clones were read by immunoSEQ multiplex PCR, and TCRdb kept only the in-frame ones, dropping some. This sample has about 180,000 clones, with roughly 89% found just once. The material sequenced was PBMCs or T cells enriched from blood (not recorded which). Every receptor here comes from a woman between 40 and 55 years old with acute COVID-19. Both conserved end residues are trimmed from each CDR3. The D gene is left open where the match is weak.

len	j_gene	v_gene	d_gene	CDR3aa
14	TRBJ2-3	TRBV9	NA	ASSVEQGMGTDTQY
17	TRBJ2-2	TRBV5-1	TRBD2	ASSLFKNPSGIITGELF
14	TRBJ1-4	TRBV4-2	NA	ASSPEYREDNEKLF
13	TRBJ2-2	TRBV6-4	NA	ASSPAQGYTGELF
14	TRBJ2-1	TRBV5-4	NA	ASSSTPGSSYNEQF
10	TRBJ2-7	TRBV30	NA	AWSVGLYEQY
11	TRBJ2-5	TRBV7-9	NA	ASSQRYSETQY
12	TRBJ1-1	TRBV5-1	NA	ASSLPGGTTEAF
10	TRBJ2-7	TRBV12-3/TRBV12-4	TRBD2	ASRLAGNEQY
15	TRBJ2-1	TRBV29-1	TRBD2	SVEDGGLAGRYNEQF
14	TRBJ2-2	TRBV6-2/TRBV6-3	TRBD2	ASSYQSGRWTGELF
13	TRBJ1-6	TRBV7-9	NA	ASSFDGGNNSPLH
16	TRBJ2-3	TRBV5-4	NA	ASTIWGGGSMDADTQY
14	TRBJ2-1	TRBV12-5	TRBD2	ASGFSGRVTGNEQF
14	TRBJ1-2	TRBV5-6	TRBD1	ASSFSPQGDWYGYT
14	TRBJ1-1	TRBV7-9	TRBD1	ASSFSGGPMNTEAF
13	TRBJ2-5	TRBV5-4	TRBD1	ASSSHRGLLETQY
13	TRBJ1-3	TRBV4-1	NA	ASSQDGGLGNTIY
11	TRBJ2-5	TRBV5-4	TRBD2	ASSLGGGETQY
11	TRBJ2-2	TRBV12-3/TRBV12-4	NA	ASSFERAGELF
11	TRBJ2-1	TRBV9	NA	ASSLGDYNEQF
13	TRBJ2-1	TRBV5-8	TRBD1	ASSTQGASYNEQF
12	TRBJ1-4	TRBV19	TRBD1	ASTTGATNEKLF
13	TRBJ1-2	TRBV7-9	TRBD1	ASSSPGQVFYGYT
14	TRBJ2-7	TRBV4-1	NA	ASSQESVSWSFEQY
13	TRBJ2-1	TRBV9	TRBD2	ASSVEGGSLNEQF
12	TRBJ1-1	TRBV11-1	TRBD1	ASSQRTGSTEAF
11	TRBJ2-5	TRBV5-4	NA	ASSSKDKETQY
14	TRBJ2-2	TRBV4-1	NA	ASRLGGQGGTGELF
13	TRBJ1-5	TRBV2	NA	ASSDDQLGNQPQH
14	TRBJ1-1	TRBV4-1	NA	ASSQRAGAMNTEAF
12	TRBJ1-2	TRBV11-2	NA	ASSLEGASYGYT
13	TRBJ1-5	TRBV7-8	NA	ASSYLLQGNQPQH
15	TRBJ1-2	TRBV27	TRBD1	ASDDAGTVTELYGYT
11	TRBJ1-2	TRBV2	TRBD1	ASSEGQGYGYT
13	TRBJ2-1	TRBV28	NA	ASSFPQEVYNEQF
11	TRBJ2-4	TRBV6-5	TRBD1	ASSRQPGQGPY
10	TRBJ1-2	TRBV16	NA	ASSPLISGYT
11	TRBJ2-1	TRBV11-2	TRBD1	ASSLDRGDEQF
13	TRBJ2-7	TRBV28	TRBD1	ASSPVADRGGEQY
14	TRBJ2-5	TRBV4-1	NA	ASSQARRALQETQY